The 22 T cell receptor beta chains listed next were all sequenced from one sample in a study of OX40 agonist ivuxolimab in advanced cancers. Here immunoSEQ multiplex PCR was the method, and the copy in TCRdb shows in-frame clones only, minus some. Counted here are around 70,000 clones, 85% to 90% occurring once; the ten biggest clones make up roughly 0.98%. Specimen: CD4+ or CD8+ T cells sorted from blood, collected in a trial of the OX40 agonist ivuxolimab. These receptors came from an adult with an advanced solid tumor such as melanoma, head and neck, liver or kidney cancer.

The CDR3 reads CASSVATGGNTIYF. The CDR3 coding sequence is TGTGCCAGCAGCGTAGCTACGGGAGGAAACACCATATATTTT. V is TRBV9 and J is TRBJ1-3; D unclear. The CDR3 spans 14 residues. V lost 0 bases and J 4 bases, leaving 8 bases between the germline ends. Germline-derived CDR1 and CDR2 are SGDLS and YYNGEE.

The chain is built from TRBV6-1 and TRBJ2-1; 9 positions agree with TRBD2. Germline V CDR1 and CDR2: MNHNS, SASEGT. The CDR3 runs 13 residues. Trimming at V came to 6 bases and at J to 5 bases, leaving 2 bases not matched to a gene. The CDR3 here is CASSRTSDNEQFF. The DNA for the CDR3 is TGTGCCAGCAGCCGGACTAGCGACAATGAGCAGTTCTTC.

V usage is TRBV28 and J usage is TRBJ1-5; D not certain. The CDR3 runs to 12 residues. From germline, CDR1 is MDHEN and CDR2 SYDVKM. V was clipped by 5 bases and J by 4 bases, with 6 bases between them. Here the CDR3 reads CASSDRNQPQHF. CDR3 bases: TGTGCCAGCAGTGACCGGAATCAGCCCCAGCATTTT.

The chain employs TRBV15 and TRBJ2-1, with 14 bases lining up with TRBD2. This CDR3 comprises 16 residues. Germline CDR1 and CDR2: LNHNV and YYDKDF (reference sequence). The trim removed 6 bases at V and 8 bases at J, leaving 9 bases unmatched. The CDR3 is CATSRGLAGAVDEQFF. The CDR3 DNA is TGTGCCACCAGTCGGGGACTAGCGGGAGCGGTGGATGAGCAGTTCTTC.

The chain joins TRBV14 to TRBJ2-5, with TRBD1 as a possible D gene (5 bases). CDR1 and CDR2 from the germline V gene are SGHDN and FVKESK. Trimming left V 4 bases short and J 4 bases short, with 10 bases between. The CDR3 length is 13 residues. The CDR3 loop is CASSPGPGETQYF. The CDR3 bases are TGTGCCAGCAGCCCAGGGCCTGGAGAGACCCAGTACTTC.

The chain combines TRBV29-1 with TRBJ1-2; D is unresolved. There are 13 residues in the CDR3. Germline V gene data show CDR1 as SQVTM and CDR2 as ANQGSEA. Trimming pared 3 bases from V and 4 bases from J, leaving 12 bases between. The CDR3 is CSVDPGTVYGYTF. DNA for the CDR3: TGCAGCGTTGATCCAGGAACCGTCTATGGCTACACCTTC.

This sequence joins TRBV29-1 and TRBJ1-2; no firm D call. The V and J ends lost 7 bases and 5 bases respectively, with 11 bases between them. The germline V gene has CDR1 SQVTM and CDR2 ANQGSEA. The CDR3 sequence is 11 residues long. The CDR3 sequence is CSARTHYGYTF. Here the CDR3 DNA reads TGCAGCGCCCGGACCCATTATGGCTACACCTTC.

The chain combines TRBV29-1 with TRBJ1-2; possibly TRBD1 for D (5 bases). This CDR3 has 13 amino acids. Trimming stripped 7 bases from V and 0 bases from J, with 12 bases between. Germline lookup yields CDR1 SQVTM and CDR2 ANQGSEA. The CDR3 nucleotides are TGCAGCGGAGGGGACGTAGCTAACTATGGCTACACCTTC. As protein: CSGGDVANYGYTF.

J is TRBJ1-5 and V is TRBV6-5; 7 bases agree with TRBD1. J lost 6 bases, V lost 6 bases, and 5 bases had no gene match. Per germline, CDR1 MNHEY and CDR2 SVGAGI. The CDR3 sequence is 13 residues long. The CDR3 loop reads CASSSGGGQPQHF. CDR3 in DNA: TGTGCCAGCAGCTCAGGGGGGGGTCAGCCCCAGCATTTT.

The chain has TRBV2 and TRBJ2-7; the match to TRBD1 covers 7 bases. The CDR3 covers 13 residues. V shed 7 bases, J shed 9 bases, and the junction held 12 bases outside the gene matches. The germline V gene encodes CDR1 SNHLY and CDR2 FYNNEI. CDR3 region: CASTMTGLGVQYF. The CDR3 coding sequence is TGTGCCAGCACCATGACAGGGTTGGGCGTGCAGTACTTC.

CDR3 in DNA: TGTGCCAGCAGTGAATTAGCGGGAGGGAGTGAGCAGTTCTTC. It is translated as CASSELAGGSEQFF. This chain links TRBV2 with TRBJ2-1; 11 bases line up with TRBD2. The CDR3 sequence is 14 residues long. Per the germline V gene, CDR1 is SNHLY and CDR2 is FYNNEI. With V trimmed by 2 bases and J by 9 bases, 3 bases remained unmatched.

V is TRBV2 and J is TRBJ2-2; D gene unclear. Germline V gene lookup returns CDR1 SNHLY and CDR2 FYNNEI. This CDR3 is 14 amino acids long. Trimming stripped 6 bases from V and 2 bases from J, with 10 bases between. The CDR3 DNA reads TGTGCCAGCAGGAGGTGGGATAACACCGGGGAGCTGTTTTTT. It codes for CASRRWDNTGELFF. Drawing the rest from reference TRBV2 and TRBJ2-2, the complete variable domain is EPEVTQTPSHQVTQMGQEVILRCVPISNHLYFYWYRQILGQKVEFLVSFYNNEISEKSEIFDDQFSVERPDGSNFTLKIRSTKLEDSAMYFCASRRWDNTGELFFGEGSRLTVL.

The gene calls are TRBV5-1 and TRBJ2-7, with unresolved D. Germline V lookup: CDR1 SGHRS, CDR2 YFSETQ. This CDR3 has 13 amino acids. Trimming took 4 bases from V and 5 from J, leaving 13 bases between them. The CDR3 DNA reads as TGCGCCAGCAGCGACCCCAATAGGAACGAGCAGTACTTC. Translation: CASSDPNRNEQYF.

CDR3 nucleotide sequence: TGTGCCAGCAGTTTAGCTACGGACATCCGTGAAGCTTTCTTT. This encodes CASSLATDIREAFF. The chain couples TRBV27 to TRBJ1-1, with a possible D match to TRBD1 (5 bases). Germline values: CDR1 MNHEY, CDR2 SMNVEV (reference sequence). This CDR3 is 14 amino acids long. V lost 2 bases and J 7 bases, leaving 14 bases between the germline ends.

The chain uses TRBV5-1 and TRBJ2-2; TRBD1 agrees at 9 bases. Germline V gene data show CDR1 as SGHRS and CDR2 as YFSETQ. V gave up 4 bases and J gave up 3 bases; unmatched junction bases: 16. The CDR3 loop spans 19 amino acids. CDR3 bases: TGCGCCAGCAGCCCGGTGCCGTCGACAGGGGGACGGGACACCGGGGAGCTGTTTTTT. Protein product: CASSPVPSTGGRDTGELFF.

The chain links TRBV7-3 to TRBJ2-5, with 10 bases identical to TRBD2. The CDR3 length is 18 residues. J lost 4 bases, V lost 1 base, and 12 bases had no gene match. CDR1 and CDR2 from the germline V gene are SGHTA and FQGTGA. The CDR3 spells CASSLRASGSSGGETQYF. DNA of the CDR3: TGTGCCAGCAGCTTAAGGGCTAGCGGGAGCTCCGGGGGAGAGACCCAGTACTTC.

The chain couples TRBV7-9 to TRBJ2-7; D may match TRBD1 or TRBD2 (6 bases each). The V gene lost 2 bases and the J gene lost 4 bases, with 12 bases spanning the gap. There are 14 residues in the CDR3. The germline V gene encodes CDR1 SEHNR and CDR2 FQNEAQ (reference sequence). The CDR3 protein is CASSLWGALYEQYF. The CDR3 DNA follows: TGTGCCAGCAGCTTATGGGGGGCACTTTACGAGCAGTACTTC. Together with reference TRBV7-9 and TRBJ2-7, the CDR3 gives the full variable domain: DTGVSQNPRHKITKRGQNVTFRCDPISEHNRLYWYRQTLGQGPEFLTYFQNEAQLEKSRLLSDRFSAERPKGSFSTLEIQRTEQGDSAMYLCASSLWGALYEQYFGPGTRLTVT.

The chain links TRBV5-5 to TRBJ1-5, with D uncertain. V was clipped by 0 bases and J by 8 bases, with 9 bases between them. Germline V CDR1 and CDR2: SGHKS, YYEKEE (reference sequence). The CDR3 covers 13 residues. DNA of the CDR3: TGTGCCAGCAGCTTGGGCAGCCTGAAGCCCCAGCATTTT. Translation: CASSLGSLKPQHF.

V and J are TRBV28 and TRBJ1-5; D not certain. This CDR3 comprises 13 residues. Per germline, CDR1 MDHEN and CDR2 SYDVKM. Trimming removed 6 bases at V and 7 bases at J, with 13 bases between. Here the CDR3 DNA reads TGTGCCAGCAGGAGGTATGCCGGACAGCCCCAGCATTTT. This codes for CASRRYAGQPQHF.

The V gene is TRBV6-6, the J gene TRBJ1-5; D gene ambiguous. Germline CDR1 is MNHNY and CDR2 is SVGAGI (reference sequence). The V and J ends lost 6 bases and 6 bases respectively, with 12 bases between them. The CDR3 sequence is 13 residues long. The CDR3 here is CASSKEGVQPQHF. CDR3 DNA sequence: TGTGCCAGCAGCAAAGAGGGAGTTCAGCCCCAGCATTTT.

The chain carries TRBV11-3 and TRBJ1-1; D not resolved. V was cut by 1 base and J by 10 bases, with 10 bases left in between. Germline-derived CDR1 and CDR2 are SGHNT and YENEEA. The CDR3 runs to 12 residues. The CDR3 sequence: CASSLVRDRAFF. Here the CDR3 DNA reads TGTGCCAGCAGCTTAGTGAGGGATCGAGCTTTCTTT. Complete variable domain (other parts from reference TRBV11-3 and TRBJ1-1): EAGVVQSPRYKIIEKKQPVAFWCNPISGHNTLYWYLQNLGQGPELLIRYENEEAVDDSQLPKDRFSAERLKGVDSTLKIQPAELGDSAVYLCASSLVRDRAFFGQGTRLTVV.

This chain connects TRBV28 to TRBJ2-6; maybe TRBD1 (5 bases). The CDR3 sequence is 15 residues long. The germline V gene encodes CDR1 MDHEN and CDR2 SYDVKM. V lost 5 bases and J lost 0, with 8 bases in between. CDR3 residues: CASSLDSSGANVLTF. CDR3 DNA sequence: TGTGCCAGCAGTCTCGACAGCTCTGGGGCCAACGTCCTGACTTTC.